Below, 7 T cell receptor beta chains from the same sample are listed, as sequenced in a study of blood T cell repertoires in COVID-19. Only in-frame clones appear in the TCRdb table, and some are missing; sequencing was by immunoSEQ multiplex PCR. Of about 55,000 clones in the sample, over 75% are singletons; the top ten hold roughly 10%. Sequenced: peripheral blood. The receptors shown here come from a human donor in a cohort sampled during active COVID-19.

The V and J genes are TRBV19 and TRBJ2-7; 10 bases fit TRBD1. Germline V CDR1 and CDR2: LNHDA, SQIVND (reference sequence). Trimming took 8 bases from V and 2 from J; bases not matched to a gene: 6. This CDR3 comprises 14 residues. The CDR3 sequence: CASRDRGFAYEQYF. CDR3 DNA: TGTGCCAGTCGGGACAGGGGATTTGCCTACGAGCAGTACTTC.

The chain combines TRBV3-1 (or the pseudogene TRBV3-2) with TRBJ2-1, with D possibly matching TRBD2 (5 bases). This CDR3 has 20 amino acids. V shed 1 base and J shed 8 bases, with 30 bases lying between them. Germline assignment: CDR1 LGHDT and CDR2 YNNKEL (reference sequence). For the CDR3, the DNA is TGTGCCAGCAGCCAAGCTGTTGGGTGGTCTGGGCCTCGGAGGACGGATGAGCAGTTCTTC. It encodes CASSQAVGWSGPRRTDEQFF.

V gene TRBV7-8 combines with J gene TRBJ2-1; 9 bases line up with TRBD2. Germline CDR1 and CDR2: SGHVS and FQNEAQ. V lost 0 bases, J lost 7 bases, and 4 bases stayed unmatched. The CDR3 covers 15 residues. Written as DNA, the CDR3 is TGTGCCAGCAGCTTAGCTAGCGGGAGTTTTAATGAGCAGTTCTTC. Translated: CASSLASGSFNEQFF.

The genes are TRBV4-2 and TRBJ1-3; D not resolved. Trimming pared 4 bases from V and 4 bases from J, leaving 20 bases between. The germline gives CDR1 LGHNA, CDR2 YNFKEQ. The CDR3 extends over 17 amino acids. CDR3: CASSREGGGSTGNTIYF. Here the CDR3 DNA reads TGTGCCAGCAGCCGAGAAGGTGGCGGATCTACAGGAAACACCATATATTTT.

This clone was detected once. V and J are TRBV3-1 (or the pseudogene TRBV3-2) and TRBJ1-1; D is possibly TRBD1 (6 bases). V was shortened by 0 bases and J by 0 bases, with 8 bases between the two germline ends. The V gene's germline CDR1 is LGHDT and CDR2 YNNKEL (reference sequence). This CDR3 region has 15 residues. CDR3: CASSQEGHMNTEAFF. The CDR3 region has the DNA TGTGCCAGCAGCCAAGAGGGACATATGAACACTGAAGCTTTCTTT.

This rearrangement joins TRBV28 to TRBJ2-2; TRBD1 agrees at 7 bases. Germline CDR1 MDHEN, CDR2 SYDVKM. The CDR3 sequence is 17 residues long. The ends lost 5 bases at V and 6 bases at J; junction bases unmatched: 15. The CDR3 nucleotides read TGTGCCAGCAGTCGGCCGCATGGCAGGGGGTCCCCCGGGGAGCTGTTTTTT. Encoded protein: CASSRPHGRGSPGELFF.

The V gene is TRBV4-3, the J gene TRBJ1-4; D gene unclear. The CDR3 runs 16 residues. V shed 0 bases and J shed 0 bases, with 8 bases lying between them. The V gene's germline CDR1 is LGHNA and CDR2 YSLEER. The CDR3 DNA reads as TGCGCCAGCAGCCAAGATGGAGGAGCAACTAATGAAAAACTGTTTTTT. This gives the protein CASSQDGGATNEKLFF.